The 9 T cell receptor beta chains reported below all come from one sample, sequenced in a study of neurological immune-mediated disorders. A single record per CDR3 protein comes from TCRdb applying MiXCR to the 5' RACE reads. Seen here are roughly 80,000 distinct CDR3 sequences, 9% to 12% observed once, and the top ten hold about 2%. The specimen sequenced was PBMCs. The origin of the receptors is a man aged 40-50 years in good health.

This clonotype was seen ten or more times. The junction departs from the called germline gene at one end, perhaps through a read error. The chain uses TRBV7-6 and TRBJ2-7; D is possibly TRBD2 (5 bases). CDR3 length: 11 residues. Germline CDR1 SGHVS, CDR2 FNYEAQ. The CDR3 DNA reads TGTGCTAGCACGATGGGAGACGAGCAGTACTTC. Residues: CASTMGDEQYF.

This clonotype occurred many times. The chain is built from TRBV20-1 and TRBJ1-5; D is unclear. Germline V gives CDR1 DFQATT, CDR2 SNEGSKA (reference sequence). This CDR3 is built from 15 residues. V was clipped by 6 bases and J by 6 bases, with 21 bases between them. The CDR3 DNA follows: TGCAGTGCCATAGTAGGGTCCCCACGGGGTCAGCCCCAGCATTTT. Residues: CSAIVGSPRGQPQHF.

This clonotype has at least ten counts. This sequence joins TRBV24-1 and TRBJ2-3; 9 positions match TRBD1. The junction had 6 bases not matched to a gene; V was cut back by 4 bases and J by 2 bases. Germline loops: CDR1 KGHDR, CDR2 SFDVKD. The CDR3 sequence is 16 residues long. The CDR3 DNA reads as TGTGCCACCAGTGAAAAGGGACAGGGCCTCACAGATACGCAGTATTTT. Its protein is CATSEKGQGLTDTQYF.

This clonotype has just a few counts. This chain connects TRBV29-1 to TRBJ1-1; weak D call: TRBD1 (5 bases). Germline V gives CDR1 SQVTM, CDR2 ANQGSEA. Trimming left V 4 bases short and J 3 bases short, with 12 bases between. This CDR3 is 13 amino acids long. CDR3 sequence: CSVAGRRDTEAFF. The DNA of the CDR3 is TGCAGCGTTGCAGGGCGGAGAGACACTGAAGCTTTCTTT.

The rearrangement uses TRBV7-3 and TRBJ1-6, with unresolved D. Looked up from germline, CDR1 is SGHTA and CDR2 is FQGTGA. V shed 4 bases and J shed 8 bases, with 9 bases lying between them. CDR3 length: 13 amino acids. The CDR3 region has the DNA TGTGCCAGCAGCTCGAGACCAGATTCACCCCTCCACTTT. Translated: CASSSRPDSPLHF. Together with reference TRBV7-3 and TRBJ1-6, the CDR3 gives the full variable domain: GAGVSQTPSNKVTEKGKYVELRCDPISGHTALYWYRQSLGQGPEFLIYFQGTGAADDSGLPNDRFFAVRPEGSVSTLKIQRTERGDSAVYLCASSSRPDSPLHFGNGTRLTVT.

This chain connects TRBV4-2 to TRBJ1-3, with 7 positions matching TRBD1. V lost 4 bases, J lost 4 bases, and 10 bases stayed unmatched. CDR3 length: 16 residues. Looked up from germline, CDR1 is LGHNA and CDR2 is YNFKEQ. CDR3 sequence reads: CASSPGGSKGGNTIYF. Written as DNA, the CDR3 is TGTGCCAGCAGCCCAGGGGGATCTAAGGGGGGAAACACCATATATTTT.

This clonotype was counted many times. The gene calls are TRBV7-9 and TRBJ1-2; TRBD1 might be the D (5 bases). The CDR3 has 15 amino acids. Germline lookup yields CDR1 SEHNR and CDR2 FQNEAQ (reference sequence). The V gene lost 3 bases and the J gene lost 4 bases, with 15 bases spanning the gap. The CDR3 protein is CASSLAMGQSYGYTF. CDR3 DNA sequence: TGTGCCAGCAGCTTGGCCATGGGGCAAAGCTATGGCTACACCTTC.

The chain couples TRBV19 to TRBJ2-7; 7 bases match TRBD1. Looked up from germline, CDR1 is LNHDA and CDR2 is SQIVND (reference sequence). CDR3 length: 13 amino acids. V dropped 3 bases and J dropped 6; count of bases not matched to a gene: 5. For the CDR3, the DNA is TGTGCCAGTAGTATCCTACAGGGGCGCGAGCAGTACTTC. The encoded protein is CASSILQGREQYF.

This clonotype was found many times. The rearrangement uses TRBV20-1 and TRBJ1-5; the D gene is possibly TRBD1 (5 bases). Trimming removed 0 bases at V and 1 base at J, with 10 bases between. This CDR3 is built from 15 residues. The germline CDR1 and CDR2 sequences are DFQATT and SNEGSKA (reference sequence). CDR3 region: CSARDRTLSNQPQHF. The DNA for the CDR3 is TGCAGTGCTAGAGATCGGACACTCAGCAATCAGCCCCAGCATTTT.